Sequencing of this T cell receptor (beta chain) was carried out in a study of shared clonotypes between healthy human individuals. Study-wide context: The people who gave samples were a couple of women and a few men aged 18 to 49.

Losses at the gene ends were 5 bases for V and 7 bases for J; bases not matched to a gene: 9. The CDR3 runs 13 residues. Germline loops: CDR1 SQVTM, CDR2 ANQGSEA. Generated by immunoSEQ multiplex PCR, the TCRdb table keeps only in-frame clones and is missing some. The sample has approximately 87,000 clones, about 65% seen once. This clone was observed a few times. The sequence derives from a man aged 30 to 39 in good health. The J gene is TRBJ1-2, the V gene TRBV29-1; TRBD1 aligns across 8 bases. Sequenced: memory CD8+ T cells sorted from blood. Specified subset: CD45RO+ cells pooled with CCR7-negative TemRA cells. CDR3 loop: CSVRAGTGGGYTF. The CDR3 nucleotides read TGCAGCGTTAGGGCCGGGACAGGTGGTGGCTACACCTTC.